A selection of T cell receptor beta chains follows, all from one sample in a study of T cell responses to AZD1222 COVID-19 vaccine. Using immunoSEQ multiplex PCR, the repertoire was profiled, and TCRdb retains in-frame clones only, with some absent. This repertoire shows approximately 110,000 clones, about 80% found once; its top ten account for about 9.5%. Here the sequenced sample was peripheral blood, taken on day 0 of AZD1222 vaccination. The source of these receptors is an adult in good health. CDR3s include the opening cysteine and the closing phenylalanine or tryptophan. Each record gives: D gene, clone size, J gene, V gene, CDR3 DNA, CDR3 protein. A D gene is named only where the DNA matches it firmly. Clone size is shown for a subset of rows, as once, few, many or a class of expanded clone.

.,.,TRBJ2-2,TRBV11-2,TGTGCCAGCAGCTTAGGTGGCGGAGGGACCCTCACCGGGGAGCTGTTTTTT,CASSLGGGGTLTGELFF
.,.,TRBJ1-1,TRBV12-3/TRBV12-4,TGTGCCAGCAGTTTAACTGGGTACACTGAAGCTTTCTTT,CASSLTGYTEAFF
.,few,TRBJ2-1,TRBV24-1,TGTGCCACCAGTGACCTACCAAGGGGTAGCGGCAATGAGCAGTTCTTC,CATSDLPRGSGNEQFF
TRBD1,.,TRBJ2-7,TRBV9,TGTGCCAGCAGTAGGGACAGCCCCTACGAGCAGTACTTC,CASSRDSPYEQYF
TRBD1,.,TRBJ2-7,TRBV6-2/TRBV6-3,TGTGCCAGCAGTTACGACTCACAGGGGGTATGGAACGAGCAGTACTTC,CASSYDSQGVWNEQYF
TRBD1,.,TRBJ2-3,TRBV19,TGTGCCAGTAGTCCTCATAACAGGGGAGGCACAGATACGCAGTATTTT,CASSPHNRGGTDTQYF
.,.,TRBJ1-1,TRBV11-2,TGTGCCAGCAGCTTAAACGGGGGGGACGGTTTCTTT,CASSLNGGDGFF
.,.,TRBJ1-5,TRBV4-3,TGCGCCAGCAGCCAAGATCCACACGGCAATCAGCCCCAGCATTTT,CASSQDPHGNQPQHF
.,.,TRBJ2-7,TRBV6-5,TGTGCCAGCAGCAACGCCGGGAAATGGAACTACGAGCAGTACTTC,CASSNAGKWNYEQYF
.,.,TRBJ2-3,TRBV18,TGTGCCAGCTCACCGGTCGAGTACACAGATACGCAGTATTTT,CASSPVEYTDTQYF
TRBD1,once,TRBJ1-1,TRBV18,TGTGCCAGCTCAGTCGGACAGGGTCAAACTGAAGCTTTCTTT,CASSVGQGQTEAFF